This T cell receptor beta chain was sequenced in a study of blood T cell repertoires in COVID-19. Across the study: Some COVID-19 samples were acute and others convalescent; all came from the United States, Italy and Spain. Sample material is recorded as cDNA or gDNA derived from T cells, B-cell-depleted T cells, or PBMCs.

The CDR3 runs 13 residues. Germline assignment: CDR1 ENHRY and CDR2 SYGVKD. V lost 4 bases and J lost 4, with 9 bases in between. Per the authors' pipeline: Amplification with reference gene primers provided the estimates of nucleated cell counts. Clones were sequenced by immunoSEQ multiplex PCR, and TCRdb holds only the in-frame ones, with some missing. V and J calls plus clone size are reproduced from that table; the DNA served to infer D and trimming. The sample contains about 270,000 clones, 65% to 90% of which appear only once. Sequencing input: peripheral blood. This TCR was recovered from a human donor in a cohort sampled during active COVID-19. The chain is built from TRBV10-3 and TRBJ2-3; perhaps TRBD2 as D (5 bases). CDR3 sequence (DNA): TGTGCCATCAGTGTTCTAGCTTCAGATACGCAGTATTTT. Its translation: CAISVLASDTQYF.